This T cell receptor beta chain is from a study of cytomegalovirus exposure and HLA in healthy donors. As for this clone: Its antigen is still unknown.

The study ran its PCR with 60 Vbeta and 13 Jbeta primers. Study processing details: Roughly 11 million shared chains were among the approximately 80 million unique TCR beta chains that a later analysis counted. This table comes from immunoSEQ multiplex PCR, and its TCRdb copy is limited to in-frame clones, with some not included. The V and J calls and the clone size are those of that table, but D and trimming were determined from the DNA. Recorded for this sample: 150,000 to 200,000 clones. Those who donated were healthy bone marrow donors. Study results and limitations: Reports indicated that the classifier achieved high specificity and sensitivity in diagnosing cytomegalovirus status. The study designated fewer than 200 TCR beta chains cytomegalovirus-associated.

This TCR came from a man in his thirties or forties in good health and CMV-seronegative. Material: PBMCs.

In DNA form, the CDR3 reads TGTGCCAGTAGTAGAGTCGCAGGGGTATCGGGAGAGCAGTACTTC. This sequence encodes CASSRVAGVSGEQYF. The chain employs TRBV19 and TRBJ2-7; perhaps TRBD1 as D (6 bases). Trimming pared 4 bases from V and 7 bases from J, leaving 20 bases between. Germline V CDR1 and CDR2: LNHDA, SQIVND (reference sequence). The CDR3 is made up of 15 amino acids.